Each of the 18 T cell receptor beta chains below was sequenced from the same sample in a study of PD-1 blockade in classical Hodgkin lymphoma. Generated by immunoSEQ multiplex PCR, the TCRdb table keeps only in-frame clones and is missing some. Among 40,000 or so clones listed, about 87% were seen once. Every patient experienced relapse after autologous stem cell transplantation, and brentuximab vedotin exposure varied. The sequencing used peripheral blood mononuclear cells (PBMCs), collected at baseline. The receptors come from a human donor with classical Hodgkin lymphoma.

J is TRBJ2-7 and V is TRBV9, with D tentatively TRBD2 (6 bases). V dropped 0 bases and J dropped 3 bases, with 10 bases sitting between them. CDR1 is SGDLS, CDR2 YYNGEE, per germline. The CDR3 has 14 residues. The CDR3 nucleotides read TGTGCCAGCAGCGTAGACACCGGGGGCTACGAGCAGTACTTC. Translation gives CASSVDTGGYEQYF.

This chain links TRBV6-5 with TRBJ2-1; 7 positions match TRBD1. This CDR3 is 15 amino acids long. The germline gives CDR1 MNHEY, CDR2 SVGAGI. V trimming: 6 bases; J trimming: 1 base; junction bases outside the gene matches: 6. CDR3 DNA sequence: TGTGCCAGCAGCGTGACAGGGCATTCCTACAATGAGCAGTTCTTC. This codes for CASSVTGHSYNEQFF.

The CDR3: CASSTRTGGVYGYTF. The CDR3 DNA is TGTGCCAGCAGTACCCGGACAGGGGGCGTCTATGGCTACACCTTC. The rearrangement uses TRBV6-5 and TRBJ1-2, with 11 bases aligning to TRBD1. Germline V gene lookup returns CDR1 MNHEY and CDR2 SVGAGI. With V trimmed by 5 bases and J by 4 bases, 6 bases remained unmatched. The CDR3 is 15 residues long.

The chain uses TRBV7-2 and TRBJ2-2; D unresolved. V gave up 4 bases and J gave up 8 bases, with 8 bases separating them. This CDR3 has 12 residues. From germline, CDR1 is SGHTA and CDR2 FQGNSA. This CDR3 reads CASSSIKGELFF. The CDR3 region has the DNA TGTGCCAGCAGCTCGATTAAGGGGGAGCTGTTTTTT.

The chain uses TRBV29-1 and TRBJ1-2, with D unclear. Between the trimmed V and J ends, which lost 0 bases and 4 bases, there was a span of 9 bases. The CDR3 consists of 13 residues. Germline-derived CDR1 and CDR2 are SQVTM and ANQGSEA. The CDR3 coding sequence is TGCAGCGTTGAAGATGGGCGCCCCTATGGCTACACCTTC. Amino acid sequence: CSVEDGRPYGYTF.

The chain links TRBV6-8 to TRBJ2-1; D might be TRBD2 (6 bases). Germline assignment: CDR1 MNHGY and CDR2 SAAAGT. The CDR3 covers 14 residues. V was pared by 6 bases and J by 6 bases, with 15 bases between. In DNA, the CDR3 is TGTGCCAGCAGGATGCGGGGCCCCCGCAATGAGCAGTTCTTC. Protein product: CASRMRGPRNEQFF.

The rearrangement joins TRBV6-5 to TRBJ1-2, with D maybe TRBD1 (6 bases). Germline V lookup: CDR1 MNHEY, CDR2 SVGAGI. CDR3 length: 11 residues. Deletions cut 4 bases from V and 12 bases from J, with 12 bases between. CDR3 nucleotides: TGTGCCAGCAGTTCAGAGGGGGTCGACACCTTC. Encoded protein: CASSSEGVDTF.

This chain joins TRBV6-6 and TRBJ1-2; the match to TRBD1 covers 10 bases. The V gene end was trimmed by 4 bases and the J gene end by 8 bases; junction bases not matched to a gene: 10. The V gene's germline CDR1 is MNHNY and CDR2 SVGAGI (reference sequence). The CDR3 is made up of 15 amino acids. CDR3 in amino acids: CASSFPGQGHSGYTF. CDR3 DNA: TGTGCCAGCAGTTTTCCGGGACAGGGGCACAGCGGCTACACCTTC.

The chain has TRBV7-2 and TRBJ2-3; a weak D match, TRBD2 (5 bases). Looked up from germline, CDR1 is SGHTA and CDR2 is FQGNSA. Trimming took off 2 bases at V and 5 bases at J, with 11 bases between the two ends. The CDR3 consists of 14 residues. The CDR3 coding sequence is TGTGCCAGCAGCTTAATGCTAGCTATAGATACGCAGTATTTT. Protein sequence: CASSLMLAIDTQYF.

The chain employs TRBV7-2 and TRBJ1-1; D possibly corresponds to TRBD1 (5 bases). Between the trimmed V and J ends, which lost 2 bases and 3 bases, there was a span of 10 bases. The CDR3 totals 14 residues. Germline V gene sequence: CDR1 SGHTA, CDR2 FQGNSA. CDR3 region: CASSLNQGDTEAFF. CDR3 coding DNA: TGTGCCAGCAGCTTAAATCAGGGTGACACTGAAGCTTTCTTT.

The chain joins TRBV7-9 to TRBJ2-5; possible D gene TRBD2, 6 bases. Per germline, CDR1 SEHNR and CDR2 FQNEAQ (reference sequence). The CDR3 is made up of 15 amino acids. The V and J ends lost 2 bases and 2 bases respectively, with 12 bases between them. This CDR3 reads CASSLSRGSQETQYF. The CDR3 DNA reads as TGTGCCAGCAGCTTAAGCCGGGGGTCACAAGAGACCCAGTACTTC. Supplemented by reference TRBV7-9 and TRBJ2-5, the full variable domain reads DTGVSQNPRHKITKRGQNVTFRCDPISEHNRLYWYRQTLGQGPEFLTYFQNEAQLEKSRLLSDRFSAERPKGSFSTLEIQRTEQGDSAMYLCASSLSRGSQETQYFGPGTRLLVL.

J is TRBJ2-3 and V is TRBV6-6; D gene unclear. The CDR3 is made up of 14 amino acids. Trimming took 3 bases from V and 3 from J, leaving 10 bases between them. CDR1 is MNHNY, CDR2 SVGAGI, per germline (reference sequence). This CDR3 reads CASSYWVGTDTQYF. DNA for the CDR3: TGTGCCAGCAGTTATTGGGTAGGGACAGATACGCAGTATTTT.

This clone was seen only once. This chain uses TRBV7-3 with TRBJ1-2, with a weak D call TRBD1 (5 bases). Per the germline V gene, CDR1 is SGHTA and CDR2 is FQGTGA. The CDR3 is 14 amino acids. V lost 5 bases and J 8 bases, leaving 18 bases between the germline ends. CDR3 sequence (DNA): TGTGCCAGCAGCCCAACGGGGGTTCAGCAGGGCTACACCTTC. This sequence encodes CASSPTGVQQGYTF.

This clone showed up just a few times. The chain carries TRBV12-2 and TRBJ2-7; TRBD1 is taken as the D call from the table, unchecked against the DNA. TRBV12-2 is deemed a pseudogene. CDR3 length: 15 residues. CDR3 sequence (DNA): TGTGCAAGTCGCTTAGGACAGGGGCGGGACTACGAGCAGTACTTC. It codes for CASRLGQGRDYEQYF.

The rearrangement uses TRBV6-5 and TRBJ1-2; weak D call: TRBD1 (5 bases). Germline CDR1 MNHEY, CDR2 SVGAGI. Trimming shortened V by 7 bases and J by 3 bases, and 18 bases separated the two germline ends. There are 15 residues in the CDR3. The CDR3 bases are TGTGCCAGCACCCCCTGGGGGGGTGGGGACTATGGCTACACCTTC. As protein: CASTPWGGGDYGYTF.

The rearrangement uses TRBV5-4 and TRBJ2-7, with 7 positions matching TRBD1. The V and J ends lost 4 bases and 4 bases, in that order; junction bases with no gene match: 8. The germline V gene encodes CDR1 SGHNT and CDR2 YYREEE (reference sequence). CDR3 length: 14 residues. The CDR3, as DNA: TGTGCCAGCAGCAACCTGGGACAGAAATACGAGCAGTACTTC. Amino acid sequence: CASSNLGQKYEQYF.

The genes are TRBV6-6 and TRBJ2-2; D remains ambiguous. The V and J ends lost 0 bases and 2 bases respectively, with 7 bases between them. Germline V gene sequence: CDR1 MNHNY, CDR2 SVGAGI (reference sequence). This CDR3 has 15 residues. The CDR3 nucleotides are TGTGCCAGCAGTTACTCGCGCTTTAACACCGGGGAGCTGTTTTTT. Translated, it gives CASSYSRFNTGELFF.

The V gene is TRBV9, the J gene TRBJ2-1, with 11 bases matching TRBD2. V gave up 0 bases and J gave up 12 bases; unmatched junction bases: 5. Per germline, CDR1 SGDLS and CDR2 YYNGEE. The CDR3 has 14 residues. The CDR3 DNA reads TGTGCCAGCAGCGTAGGACTAGCGGGAATGAGGCAGTTCTTC. It translates to CASSVGLAGMRQFF.